What follows are 18 T cell receptor beta chains derived from one specimen sequenced in a study of shared clonotypes between healthy human individuals. The repertoire was sequenced with immunoSEQ multiplex PCR; TCRdb's copy has only in-frame clones and lacks some. The data contain about 2 million clones, over 85% of them singletons. Sequenced sample: naive CD4+ T cells sorted from blood. Subset in this sample: CD45RA+ positively selected. These receptors were collected from a man in his late teens or twenties in good health.

The genes are TRBV28 and TRBJ2-2, with 8 bases identical to TRBD1. J gave up 5 bases and V 4 bases, and 9 bases lay outside the gene matches. In germline, CDR1 is MDHEN, CDR2 SYDVKM. The CDR3 spans 16 residues. CDR3: CASSSETGAGTGELFF. In nucleotides, the CDR3 is TGTGCCAGCAGTTCCGAGACAGGGGCCGGGACCGGGGAGCTGTTTTTT.

DNA for the CDR3: TGTGCCAGCAGTGGGACAGGGGCTTATAGCAATCAGCCCCAGCATTTT. This sequence encodes CASSGTGAYSNQPQHF. The V gene is TRBV28, the J gene TRBJ1-5; TRBD1 aligns across 10 bases. Unmatched junction bases numbered 4, after V lost 5 bases and J lost 0 bases. The CDR3 has 16 residues. Germline V gene data show CDR1 as MDHEN and CDR2 as SYDVKM.

The CDR3 sequence is CASSSNPSKAYEQYF. DNA of the CDR3: TGTGCCAGCAGCAGTAACCCTAGCAAGGCCTACGAGCAGTACTTC. V and J are TRBV9 and TRBJ2-7; a weak D match, TRBD2 (5 bases). The CDR3 is 15 amino acids. V was cut by 4 bases and J by 2 bases, with 16 bases left in between. Germline V gives CDR1 SGDLS, CDR2 YYNGEE.

The J gene is TRBJ2-3, the V gene TRBV27; a possible D gene is TRBD1 (5 bases). Germline V gives CDR1 MNHEY, CDR2 SMNVEV (reference sequence). This CDR3 spans 16 amino acids. Trimming removed 3 bases from V and 5 bases from J, with 18 bases in between. Here the CDR3 DNA reads TGTGCCAGCAGTTTCCGAGCTGTAGGACATATAGATACGCAGTATTTT. This sequence encodes CASSFRAVGHIDTQYF.

The genes are TRBV9 and TRBJ2-7; a possible D gene is TRBD2 (5 bases). Per the germline V gene, CDR1 is SGDLS and CDR2 is YYNGEE. The V gene lost 0 bases and the J gene lost 3 bases, with 10 bases spanning the gap. This CDR3 is built from 14 residues. CDR3 residues: CASSVETGNYEQYF. The CDR3 nucleotides are TGTGCCAGCAGCGTAGAAACGGGGAACTACGAGCAGTACTTC.

V usage is TRBV10-3 and J usage is TRBJ2-2; 7 bases are shared with TRBD2. Per the germline V gene, CDR1 is ENHRY and CDR2 is SYGVKD. The CDR3 is 15 residues long. V lost 4 bases to trimming and J lost 5 bases; unmatched junction nucleotides: 7. The CDR3 region has the DNA TGTGCCATCAGTGGGGCGGACGGGGGGACCGGGGAGCTGTTTTTT. It yields the protein CAISGADGGTGELFF.

The V and J genes are TRBV29-1 and TRBJ2-1; TRBD1 is a possible D gene (5 bases). The germline V gene encodes CDR1 SQVTM and CDR2 ANQGSEA. The V end lost 6 bases, the J end lost 7 bases, and 10 bases lay between the germline ends. This CDR3 has 11 residues. The CDR3, as DNA: TGCAGCGTATTAAGGGGAAATGAGCAGTTCTTC. It is translated as CSVLRGNEQFF.

This clone appeared once. J is TRBJ2-5 and V is TRBV19, with a tentative D call TRBD1 (5 bases). Germline loops: CDR1 LNHDA, CDR2 SQIVND (reference sequence). Deletions cut 2 bases from V and 1 base from J, with 14 bases between. The CDR3 has 16 residues. The CDR3 region is CASSISFLRGQETQYF. CDR3 in DNA: TGTGCCAGTAGTATAAGTTTCCTAAGGGGCCAAGAGACCCAGTACTTC.

The chain uses TRBV4-1 and TRBJ2-1, with 10 bases fitting TRBD2. After removal of 4 bases from V and 5 bases from J, the junction contained 8 bases not matched to a gene. Looked up from germline, CDR1 is MGHRA and CDR2 is YSYEKL. The CDR3 consists of 16 residues. This CDR3 is CASSPLAGGGNNEQFF. The CDR3 nucleotides are TGCGCCAGCAGCCCCTTAGCGGGGGGCGGGAACAATGAGCAGTTCTTC.

The J gene is TRBJ1-6, the V gene TRBV14; D gene ambiguous. Deletions cut 1 base from V and 3 bases from J, with 7 bases between. The CDR3 runs 15 residues. CDR1 SGHDN and CDR2 FVKESK come from the germline V gene. The CDR3 coding sequence is TGTGCCAGCAGCCAAGTAACGAGCTATAATTCACCCCTCCACTTT. Protein product: CASSQVTSYNSPLHF. Full variable domain (outside the CDR3, taken from reference TRBV14 and TRBJ1-6): EAGVTQFPSHSVIEKGQTVTLRCDPISGHDNLYWYRRVMGKEIKFLLHFVKESKQDESGMPNNRFLAERTGGTYSTLKVQPAELEDSGVYFCASSQVTSYNSPLHFGNGTRLTVT.

This clone was observed once. CDR3 loop: CAISEAGLAVSTDTQYF. The CDR3 nucleotides are TGTGCCATCAGTGAGGCCGGACTAGCGGTAAGCACAGATACGCAGTATTTT. This sequence joins TRBV10-3 and TRBJ2-3, with 10 bases aligning to TRBD2. J gave up 0 bases and V 2 bases, and 5 bases lay outside the gene matches. CDR1 ENHRY and CDR2 SYGVKD come from the germline V gene. This CDR3 has 17 amino acids.

This clone was picked up many times. The chain has TRBV2 and TRBJ1-3; a possible D gene is TRBD1 (5 bases). The germline CDR1 and CDR2 sequences are SNHLY and FYNNEI. Trimming cost V 2 bases and J 4 bases, with 12 bases left between them. CDR3 length: 15 amino acids. CDR3 in DNA: TGTGCCAGCAGTGAACGGACAACCAACGGAAACACCATATATTTT. Its translation: CASSERTTNGNTIYF.

V and J are TRBV19 and TRBJ2-2; D is perhaps TRBD1 (5 bases). Germline V gives CDR1 LNHDA, CDR2 SQIVND (reference sequence). V was shortened by 4 bases and J by 1 base, with 10 bases between the two germline ends. The CDR3 consists of 15 residues. The CDR3 region is CASSTPDRNTGELFF. The DNA for the CDR3 is TGTGCCAGTAGTACACCCGACAGGAACACCGGGGAGCTGTTTTTT.

This clone appeared a single time. The gene calls are TRBV18 and TRBJ2-2, with TRBD1 matching over 9 bases. J lost 5 bases, V lost 1 base, and 8 bases had no gene match. Germline assignment: CDR1 KGHSH and CDR2 LQKENI. CDR3 length: 17 residues. The CDR3 region is CASSPQLGQGKTGELFF. DNA for the CDR3: TGTGCCAGCTCACCACAACTGGGACAGGGCAAGACCGGGGAGCTGTTTTTT.

This clone came up once. The chain has TRBV6-1 and TRBJ2-1; D call uncertain. The CDR3 sequence is 15 residues long. The germline V gene has CDR1 MNHNS and CDR2 SASEGT. With 0 bases removed from V and 3 bases from J, the gap between germline ends came to 9 bases. The DNA of the CDR3 is TGTGCCAGCAGTGAAGCGAATATCAGCTACAATGAGCAGTTCTTC. It yields the protein CASSEANISYNEQFF.

The chain links TRBV30 to TRBJ2-1; no clear D. The ends were cut back, 1 base at V and 10 bases at J, with 11 bases in the middle. This CDR3 has 12 residues. The germline gives CDR1 GTSNPN, CDR2 SVGIG (reference sequence). The CDR3 sequence: CAWSDGAGEQFF. The CDR3 nucleotides read TGTGCCTGGAGTGACGGAGCAGGCGAGCAGTTCTTC.

The rearrangement joins TRBV7-2 to TRBJ2-7; 9 bases are shared with TRBD1. Germline V gene sequence: CDR1 SGHTA, CDR2 FQGNSA. Trimming cost V 5 bases and J 12 bases; bases outside gene matches: 17. The CDR3 covers 15 residues. This CDR3 reads CASSHRDRVKRWSYF. CDR3 in DNA: TGTGCCAGCAGCCACCGGGACAGGGTAAAGCGGTGGTCGTACTTC. The full variable domain, its missing parts supplied by reference TRBV7-2 and TRBJ2-7, is GAGVSQSPSNKVTEKGKDVELRCDPISGHTALYWYRQSLGQGLEFLIYFQGNSAPDKSGLPSDRFSAERTGGSVSTLTIQRTQQEDSAVYLCASSHRDRVKRWSYFGPGTRLTVT.

The CDR3 sequence: CASSEGGWSVAFF. In DNA, the CDR3 is TGTGCCAGCAGTGAAGGAGGGTGGTCGGTCGCTTTCTTT. The chain is built from TRBV2 and TRBJ1-1; D gene unclear. Trimming pared 1 base from V and 11 bases from J, leaving 14 bases between. Germline V CDR1 and CDR2: SNHLY, FYNNEI. The CDR3 extends over 13 amino acids.